One sample yielded the 24 T cell receptor beta chains listed below, sequenced in a study of PD-L1 blockade in urothelial cancer. Time point reported: pretreatment peripheral blood. Some clones are missing from TCRdb's copy, which holds only in-frame ones; the method was immunoSEQ multiplex PCR. The sample yields roughly 50,000 clones, 65% to 90% seen once. Material: PBMCs, obtained around atezolizumab (anti-PD-L1) treatment. The receptors here all came from a man in his 70s with urothelial cancer.

This rearrangement joins TRBV10-3 to TRBJ1-2; 8 positions agree with TRBD1. This CDR3 contains 15 residues. From germline, CDR1 is ENHRY and CDR2 SYGVKD. The V segment lost 7 bases and the J segment 1 base; nucleotides outside the gene matches: 8. The CDR3 loop is CAIKKGQDNNYGYTF. CDR3 bases: TGTGCCATCAAGAAGGGACAGGACAATAACTATGGCTACACCTTC.

The chain has TRBV2 and TRBJ1-2; unclear D gene. CDR1 is SNHLY and CDR2 is FYNNEI in the germline V gene. The CDR3 consists of 13 residues. The V gene lost 4 bases and the J gene lost 8 bases, with 14 bases spanning the gap. The CDR3 bases are TGTGCCAGCAGTGTATCGGGGAGGGAAGGCTACACCTTC. It codes for CASSVSGREGYTF.

The chain is built from TRBV9 and TRBJ2-2; 7 bases are a match to TRBD2. V shed 0 bases and J 6 bases; nucleotides not matched to a gene: 8. The CDR3 loop spans 16 amino acids. The V gene's germline CDR1 is SGDLS and CDR2 YYNGEE. CDR3 nucleotide sequence: TGTGCCAGCAGCGTAGATGCGGGAGCGGCATCCGGGGAGCTGTTTTTT. Residues: CASSVDAGAASGELFF.

The chain couples TRBV6-1 to TRBJ2-2, with D tentatively TRBD1 (7 bases). The germline gives CDR1 MNHNS, CDR2 SASEGT. Trimming took off 4 bases at V and 5 bases at J, with 14 bases between the two ends. This CDR3 region has 15 residues. The CDR3 here is CASSVETGRTGELFF. The CDR3 DNA reads TGTGCCAGCAGTGTAGAGACAGGGAGGACCGGGGAGCTGTTTTTT.

The chain carries TRBV7-8 and TRBJ2-5, with a weak D call TRBD1 (6 bases). The CDR3 consists of 17 residues. The germline V gene has CDR1 SGHVS and CDR2 FQNEAQ. Trimming took off 5 bases at V and 0 bases at J, with 19 bases between the two ends. CDR3: CASSPHRDILYQETQYF. The CDR3 region has the DNA TGTGCCAGCAGCCCGCATCGGGACATACTGTACCAAGAGACCCAGTACTTC.

The chain uses TRBV5-1 and TRBJ2-1, with D unresolved. The V end was cut by 3 bases, the J end by 3 bases, with 7 bases between. CDR3 length equals 13 residues. CDR1 is SGHRS, CDR2 YFSETQ, per germline. CDR3 coding DNA: TGCGCCAGCAGCTCCGACATCTACAATGAGCAGTTCTTC. This encodes CASSSDIYNEQFF.

The chain combines TRBV9 with TRBJ2-2; D is perhaps TRBD1 (7 bases). The CDR3 length is 17 residues. V was trimmed by 2 bases and J by 5 bases, leaving 19 bases between them. Per the germline V gene, CDR1 is SGDLS and CDR2 is YYNGEE. In DNA form, the CDR3 reads TGTGCCAGCAGCGTCGGGACAGCAATCGGGGGTACCGGGGAGCTGTTTTTT. Amino acid sequence: CASSVGTAIGGTGELFF. The full variable domain, with the rest looked up from reference TRBV9 and TRBJ2-2, is DSGVTQTPKHLITATGQRVTLRCSPRSGDLSVYWYQQSLDQGLQFLIQYYNGEERAKGNILERFSAQQFPDLHSELNLSSLELGDSALYFCASSVGTAIGGTGELFFGEGSRLTVL.

This clone was counted once. V and J are TRBV27 and TRBJ2-1; 7 nucleotides match TRBD1. Germline loops: CDR1 MNHEY, CDR2 SMNVEV (reference sequence). The CDR3 spans 16 residues. V dropped 4 bases and J dropped 4; count of bases not matched to a gene: 10. The DNA of the CDR3 is TGTGCCAGCAGTTCACCGACAGGGCACTCTTACAATGAGCAGTTCTTC. It translates to CASSSPTGHSYNEQFF.

The chain is built from TRBV4-1 and TRBJ1-1, with D possibly TRBD1 on 6 matching bases. V gave up 6 bases and J gave up 0 bases, with 11 bases separating them. The germline V gene has CDR1 MGHRA and CDR2 YSYEKL. This CDR3 is built from 14 residues. The CDR3 coding sequence is TGCGCCAGCAGTCCGGGACACATGAACACTGAAGCTTTCTTT. Protein product: CASSPGHMNTEAFF.

In this sample, this clone turned up once. The rearrangement joins TRBV9 to TRBJ2-7, with TRBD2 matching over 10 bases. CDR3 length: 14 residues. With V trimmed by 3 bases and J by 6 bases, 6 bases remained unmatched. CDR1 is SGDLS and CDR2 is YYNGEE in the germline V gene. CDR3 sequence reads: CASSDGLAGAEQYF. The DNA for the CDR3 is TGTGCCAGCAGCGATGGGCTAGCGGGGGCCGAGCAGTACTTC.

The gene calls are TRBV2 and TRBJ2-7; D is uncertain. The CDR3 is 11 residues long. Germline V gene sequence: CDR1 SNHLY, CDR2 FYNNEI. Between the trimmed V and J ends, which lost 3 bases and 3 bases, there was a span of 3 bases. The CDR3 is CASSDGYEQYF. The DNA for the CDR3 is TGTGCCAGCAGTGACGGCTACGAGCAGTACTTC. The full variable domain, in which reference TRBV2 and TRBJ2-7 provide the parts outside the CDR3, is EPEVTQTPSHQVTQMGQEVILRCVPISNHLYFYWYRQILGQKVEFLVSFYNNEISEKSEIFDDQFSVERPDGSNFTLKIRSTKLEDSAMYFCASSDGYEQYFGPGTRLTVT.

CDR3 protein: CASSPLTRGEQYF. In nucleotides, the CDR3 is TGTGCCAGCAGTCCTCTGACGCGGGGGGAGCAGTACTTC. The V and J genes are TRBV28 and TRBJ2-7; 7 bases map to TRBD2. V dropped 5 bases and J dropped 7; count of bases not matched to a gene: 8. This CDR3 spans 13 amino acids. Germline lookup yields CDR1 MDHEN and CDR2 SYDVKM.

In DNA form, the CDR3 reads TGCGCCAGCAGCTTGGCGACCAACTACTACACAGATACGCAGTATTTT. Translating it yields CASSLATNYYTDTQYF. The genes are TRBV5-1 and TRBJ2-3; no firm D call. Germline V gives CDR1 SGHRS, CDR2 YFSETQ. Trimming stripped 0 bases from V and 2 bases from J, with 13 bases between. The CDR3 is 16 residues long.

The rearrangement links TRBV6-4 to TRBJ1-2, with a possible D match to TRBD1 (6 bases). From germline, CDR1 is MRHNA and CDR2 SNTAGT. V lost 2 bases and J lost 14, with 12 bases in between. This CDR3 is built from 11 residues. For the CDR3, the DNA is TGTGCCAGCAGTGACGCGACAGGCCTAACCTTC. Translation: CASSDATGLTF.

There are a few counts of this clone. The chain recombines TRBV29-1 with TRBJ1-1; D possibly corresponds to TRBD1 (5 bases). The CDR3 loop spans 13 amino acids. Germline V gene data show CDR1 as SQVTM and CDR2 as ANQGSEA. V shed 3 bases and J shed 4 bases, with 12 bases lying between them. This CDR3 is CSVETERGTEAFF. DNA for the CDR3: TGCAGCGTTGAGACAGAGCGTGGCACTGAAGCTTTCTTT.

This chain joins TRBV9 and TRBJ2-1, with TRBD2 as a possible D gene (6 bases). V was trimmed by 0 bases and J by 0 bases, leaving 13 bases between them. The CDR3 is 17 amino acids. In germline, CDR1 is SGDLS, CDR2 YYNGEE. In nucleotides, the CDR3 is TGTGCCAGCAGCGTAGGAACGGGACTCAGCTCCTACAATGAGCAGTTCTTC. It yields the protein CASSVGTGLSSYNEQFF.

This clone occurred once. The V gene is TRBV7-4, the J gene TRBJ2-4, with 7 bases identical to TRBD2. J was trimmed by 8 bases and V by 3 bases; bases with no gene match: 13. The germline V gene has CDR1 SGHVT and CDR2 SQSDAQ. The CDR3 length is 16 residues. Here the CDR3 DNA reads TGTGCCAGCAGCTTGGGAGCTAGCGGATCACCGGACATTCAGTACTTC. Encoded protein: CASSLGASGSPDIQYF.

The rearrangement links TRBV27 to TRBJ2-1; 8 bases map to TRBD1. Germline CDR1 MNHEY, CDR2 SMNVEV (reference sequence). This CDR3 has 14 residues. Losses at the gene ends were 10 bases for V and 1 base for J; bases not matched to a gene: 6. The CDR3 region is CATTGGISYNEQFF. DNA for the CDR3: TGTGCCACCACAGGGGGAATTTCCTACAATGAGCAGTTCTTC.

The chain carries TRBV28 and TRBJ1-2; 9 bases align to TRBD1. V lost 1 base to trimming and J lost 3 bases; unmatched junction nucleotides: 0. The CDR3 length is 14 residues. Per the germline V gene, CDR1 is MDHEN and CDR2 is SYDVKM. The CDR3 loop is CASSLYRGHYGYTF. Written as DNA, the CDR3 is TGTGCCAGCAGTTTATACAGGGGGCACTATGGCTACACCTTC.

The chain recombines TRBV6-5 with TRBJ2-1; D perhaps matches TRBD2 (6 bases). Germline V gene sequence: CDR1 MNHEY, CDR2 SVGAGI. There are 15 residues in the CDR3. V lost 8 bases, J lost 0 bases, and 14 bases lay in between. The CDR3 bases are TGTGCCAGCGGGAGCGGAGGGCGCTCCTACAATGAGCAGTTCTTC. Protein: CASGSGGRSYNEQFF.

This CDR3 is CASSLSGIAPDTQYF. The CDR3, as DNA: TGCGCCAGCAGCTTGTCGGGGATAGCCCCAGATACGCAGTATTTT. V gene TRBV5-1 combines with J gene TRBJ2-3; TRBD2 might be the D (5 bases). V lost 1 base and J lost 4, with 13 bases in between. The germline gives CDR1 SGHRS, CDR2 YFSETQ. The CDR3 spans 15 residues.

The chain recombines TRBV6-5 with TRBJ2-7, with D possibly TRBD2 on 6 matching bases. Trimming pared 6 bases from V and 0 bases from J, leaving 12 bases between. CDR1 is MNHEY and CDR2 is SVGAGI in the germline V gene. The CDR3 is 14 residues long. CDR3 DNA sequence: TGTGCCAGCAGGCCGCCCGGGGGCTCCTACGAGCAGTACTTC. This sequence encodes CASRPPGGSYEQYF.

This chain links TRBV11-2 with TRBJ2-7; 8 nucleotides line up with TRBD2. Germline CDR1 is SGHAT and CDR2 is FQNNGV. With 5 bases clipped from V and 3 bases from J, the junction kept 6 bases outside the gene matches. The CDR3 contains 14 residues. In DNA form, the CDR3 reads TGTGCCAGCAGCGTAGCGGGAAATCGCTACGAGCAGTACTTC. Its translation is CASSVAGNRYEQYF.

The chain combines TRBV19 with TRBJ2-5; possible D gene TRBD1, 5 bases. The CDR3 extends over 15 amino acids. Germline CDR1 and CDR2: LNHDA and SQIVND (reference sequence). V lost 1 base and J 2 bases, leaving 11 bases between the germline ends. The CDR3 DNA reads as TGTGCCAGTAGTATAGGCTGGGCAGGGCAAGAGACCCAGTACTTC. Its translation: CASSIGWAGQETQYF.